The 32 T cell receptor beta chains reported below all come from one sample, sequenced in a study of diagnostic markers for celiac disease. From its re-call of the reads, TCRdb lists each CDR3 protein once, without DNA. In all, the sample yields 5,000 to 6,000 distinct CDR3 sequences. Sequenced input: either unsorted cells or a sorted T cell fraction (not recorded which). The receptors originated from a human donor. This table probably holds off-target reads from a library built for another chain.

This chain joins TRBV7-2 and TRBJ1-2. Germline V gives CDR1 SGHTA, CDR2 FQGNSA. The CDR3 contains 16 residues. The CDR3 loop is CASSLRGVLGPYGYTF.

The rearrangement uses TRBV6-6 and TRBJ1-2; TCRdb returns TRBD1, unconfirmable since there is no DNA. Germline CDR1 MNHNY, CDR2 SVGAGI (reference sequence). This CDR3 is built from 14 residues. The CDR3 reads CASSYSSREDGYTF.

In terms of frequency, this clonotype is medium-sized (0.01 to 0.1%). V usage is TRBV5-5 and J usage is TRBJ1-5; checking the TCRdb D call of TRBD1 is not possible without DNA. The CDR3 loop spans 17 amino acids. Germline lookup yields CDR1 SGHKS and CDR2 YYEKEE (reference sequence). CDR3 sequence reads: CASSHTGGVNSNQPQHF.

The chain combines TRBV5-1 with TRBJ2-7; without DNA, the TCRdb call of TRBD1 cannot be checked. The CDR3 extends over 14 amino acids. Germline V gene lookup returns CDR1 SGHRS and CDR2 YFSETQ. This CDR3 is CASGPGGYSYEQYF.

V and J are TRBV20-1 and TRBJ2-1; without DNA, the TCRdb call of TRBD2 cannot be checked. Germline V gene sequence: CDR1 DFQATT, CDR2 SNEGSKA (reference sequence). CDR3 length equals 15 residues. This CDR3 is CSASPTSGRLNEQFF.

The CDR3: CASSLVPGDGYTF. This chain joins TRBV7-8 and TRBJ1-2; TCRdb picks TRBD1, but there is no DNA to check that call. Germline assignment: CDR1 SGHVS and CDR2 FQNEAQ. The CDR3 extends over 13 amino acids. Combining the CDR3 with reference TRBV7-8 and TRBJ1-2 gives the whole variable domain GAGVSQSPRYKVAKRGQDVALRCDPISGHVSLFWYQQALGQGPEFLTYFQNEAQLDKSGLPSDRFFAERPEGSVSTLKIQRTQQEDSAVYLCASSLVPGDGYTFGSGTRLTVV.

This chain links TRBV5-6 with TRBJ2-1. The CDR3 consists of 16 residues. CDR1 SGHDT and CDR2 YYEEEE come from the germline V gene. The CDR3 loop is CASSLASRGFDNEQFF.

This chain uses TRBV30 with TRBJ1-1; without DNA, the TCRdb call of TRBD1 cannot be checked. CDR1 and CDR2 from the germline V gene are GTSNPN and SVGIG (reference sequence). The CDR3 totals 14 residues. This chain's CDR3 is CAWRAVTVNTEAFF.

This clonotype is deemed medium-sized by its frequency. The rearrangement uses TRBV7-9 and TRBJ1-4. Germline V CDR1 and CDR2: SEHNR, FQNEAQ (reference sequence). The CDR3 totals 16 residues. The CDR3 loop is CASSARSSKTNEKLFF.

This clonotype is classed as medium-sized by frequency. The chain carries TRBV7-2 and TRBJ2-1; TCRdb's D call of TRBD1 is untestable without DNA. The germline gives CDR1 SGHTA, CDR2 FQGNSA. The CDR3 loop spans 14 amino acids. This CDR3 reads CASSLKAGTVEQFF.

This clonotype shows up as medium-sized (0.01 to 0.1%) by frequency. This chain connects TRBV30 to TRBJ2-1. CDR1 and CDR2 (germline): GTSNPN, SVGIG (reference sequence). The CDR3 contains 14 residues. The CDR3 region is CAWSVLAVGNEQFF.

V usage is TRBV5-1 and J usage is TRBJ2-7; TCRdb reports TRBD1, a call that lacks DNA to check it against. CDR3 length: 14 amino acids. Germline assignment: CDR1 SGHRS and CDR2 YFSETQ. The CDR3 loop is CASSLGGGPYEQYF.

The chain carries TRBV12-3 or TRBV12-4 and TRBJ2-6. CDR3 size: 14 residues. The CDR3 loop is CASSLSTGANVLTF.

Measured by frequency, this clonotype is medium-sized. The chain carries TRBV29-1 and TRBJ1-1; the TRBD1 assignment by TCRdb is unverifiable without DNA. This CDR3 is built from 13 residues. CDR1 and CDR2 from the germline V gene are SQVTM and ANQGSEA. The CDR3 protein is CSGAGQLNTEAFF.

In terms of frequency, this clonotype is medium-sized (0.01 to 0.1%). The chain links TRBV4-1 to TRBJ2-3; TCRdb names TRBD2, which stays unverified in the absence of DNA. CDR1 and CDR2 (germline): MGHRA, YSYEKL. The CDR3 covers 15 residues. The CDR3 sequence is CASSQASGGTDTQYF.

V usage is TRBV4-3 and J usage is TRBJ1-1; checking the TCRdb D call of TRBD1 is not possible without DNA. Germline CDR1 and CDR2: LGHNA and YSLEER. The CDR3 extends over 14 amino acids. CDR3 protein: CASSQVPTAAEAFF.

Frequency places this clonotype as medium-sized. V usage is TRBV7-2 and J usage is TRBJ2-3. The CDR3 totals 11 residues. CDR1 is SGHTA, CDR2 FQGNSA, per germline. Here the CDR3 reads CASTLGDTQYF. Drawing the rest from reference TRBV7-2 and TRBJ2-3, the complete variable domain is GAGVSQSPSNKVTEKGKDVELRCDPISGHTALYWYRQSLGQGLEFLIYFQGNSAPDKSGLPSDRFSAERTGGSVSTLTIQRTQQEDSAVYLCASTLGDTQYFGPGTRLTVL.

This clonotype ranks as medium-sized (0.01 to 0.1%) in terms of frequency. The CDR3 loop is CASSPTIQETQYF. The chain recombines TRBV4-3 with TRBJ2-5. This CDR3 is 13 amino acids long. The germline V gene encodes CDR1 LGHNA and CDR2 YSLEER.

Measured by frequency, this clonotype is medium-sized (0.01 to 0.1%). This sequence joins TRBV20-1 and TRBJ2-1. The CDR3 contains 16 residues. Germline V gives CDR1 DFQATT, CDR2 SNEGSKA (reference sequence). The CDR3 loop reads CSARDIGGSSYNEQFF.

This CDR3 is CASSSEIQTQYF. The chain uses TRBV7-9 and TRBJ2-5. The germline CDR1 and CDR2 sequences are SEHNR and FQNEAQ (reference sequence). The CDR3 totals 12 residues.

The chain couples TRBV12-3 or TRBV12-4 to TRBJ2-7; absent DNA, TCRdb's TRBD1 call cannot be checked. The CDR3 spans 16 residues. This CDR3 reads CASSTHPGQGGSEQYF.

V gene TRBV20-1 combines with J gene TRBJ1-1. Germline V gene data show CDR1 as DFQATT and CDR2 as SNEGSKA (reference sequence). This CDR3 region has 13 residues. CDR3 amino acids: CSASDGQVTEAFF.

The chain links TRBV20-1 to TRBJ2-3; TCRdb proposes TRBD2, but this gene call is untestable without DNA. CDR1 is DFQATT, CDR2 SNEGSKA, per germline (reference sequence). This CDR3 is built from 17 residues. CDR3 residues: CSARDGLAGLHSDTQYF.

Its frequency marks this clonotype as medium-sized. The chain carries TRBV6-2 or TRBV6-3 and TRBJ1-5. Germline V lookup: CDR1 MNHEY, CDR2 SVGEGT. CDR3 length: 17 residues. CDR3 residues: CASSYSIKAATNQPQHF.

The chain has TRBV12-3 or TRBV12-4 and TRBJ1-2; TCRdb's D gene call, TRBD1, goes unchecked for lack of DNA. The CDR3 has 14 residues. CDR3 protein: CASSLVSRIYGYTF.

This rearrangement joins TRBV2 to TRBJ2-2; TCRdb's D call, TRBD1, is unchecked because there is no DNA. Germline assignment: CDR1 SNHLY and CDR2 FYNNEI. The CDR3 has 13 residues. CDR3 sequence reads: CARGTGETGELFF.

The chain combines TRBV4-1 with TRBJ1-1. The germline V gene has CDR1 MGHRA and CDR2 YSYEKL. This CDR3 is built from 12 residues. CDR3 region: CASSHSGLEAFF.

This clonotype is called medium-sized based on its frequency. The J gene is TRBJ1-1, the V gene TRBV10-3; as DNA is missing, the TRBD1 call by TCRdb cannot be tested. This CDR3 comprises 12 residues. In germline, CDR1 is ENHRY, CDR2 SYGVKD. The CDR3 is CAITKGGDEAFF.

This clonotype is labeled medium-sized based on frequency. The gene calls are TRBV7-2 and TRBJ1-1; as DNA is missing, the TRBD1 call by TCRdb cannot be tested. Germline lookup yields CDR1 SGHTA and CDR2 FQGNSA. CDR3 length equals 14 residues. The CDR3 loop is CASSLGTGNTEAFF.

This clonotype is labeled medium-sized based on frequency. V and J are TRBV12-3 or TRBV12-4 and TRBJ2-7; TCRdb reports TRBD1, a call that lacks DNA to check it against. The CDR3 runs 14 residues. The CDR3 reads CASSSGEGAGEQYF.

In terms of frequency, this clonotype is medium-sized. The J gene is TRBJ2-7, the V gene TRBV5-1; TCRdb's assignment of TRBD2 cannot be checked, as there is no DNA. Germline V CDR1 and CDR2: SGHRS, YFSETQ. The CDR3 spans 15 residues. The chain's CDR3 is CASSWTSGQTYEQYF. The whole variable domain, filled in from reference TRBV5-1 and TRBJ2-7, reads KAGVTQTPRYLIKTRGQQVTLSCSPISGHRSVSWYQQTPGQGLQFLFEYFSETQRNKGNFPGRFSGRQFSNSRSEMNVSTLELGDSALYLCASSWTSGQTYEQYFGPGTRLTVT.

The chain carries TRBV20-1 and TRBJ2-1; the D call of TRBD2 rests on TCRdb alone, since no DNA is present to check it. Germline V gene lookup returns CDR1 DFQATT and CDR2 SNEGSKA (reference sequence). CDR3 size: 16 residues. The CDR3 is CSGLAGEGHSYNEQFF.